This T cell receptor (beta chain) was recovered during a study of T cell repertoires in cytomegalovirus infection. Study-level background: It was recently identified HLA-C-restricted and well-studied HLA-B-restricted CMV epitopes that the study used. Public TCR beta signature analysis indicated the presence of both CMV infection and matching HLA type.

Germline V gene sequence: CDR1 MNHNS, CDR2 SASEGT. V lost 6 bases to trimming and J lost 0 bases, with 9 bases between them. The CDR3 runs to 13 residues. TCRdb analysed the reads with MiXCR anew, one entry per CDR3 protein. The sample has about 52,000 distinct CDR3 sequences; about 20% are singletons. In its sample, this clonotype was seen a few times. Its antigen is still unknown. Broader study findings: It was HLA-C-restricted CMV-specific TCR beta clonotypes that dominated the response ex vivo. Public TCR beta family frequency separated CMV-and-HLA carriers, including in an independent cohort.

This chain links TRBV6-1 with TRBJ2-7; D remains unclear. The sequence derives from a human donor in good health (CMV status not recorded). Some clones in this sample may be carry-over from other donors' samples. Sample: CD8+ T cells from cultured PBMCs, taken from culture after CMV antigen stimulation. In nucleotides, the CDR3 is TGTGCCAGCAGAGGCGACTCCTCCTACGAGCAGTACTTC. It specifies CASRGDSSYEQYF.